This passage covers 20 T cell receptor beta chains from one sample sequenced in a study of blood T cell repertoires in COVID-19. Sequencing used immunoSEQ multiplex PCR; TCRdb keeps in-frame clones, though not all of them. The sample includes 180,000 or so clones, less than 90% of them seen just once. Input material: PBMCs or T cells enriched from blood (not recorded which). These TCRs come from a human donor with acute COVID-19. The donor label of this sample is uncertain.

With regard to this clone: The same CDR3 can be traced to other DNA sequences in this sample. The V and J genes are TRBV5-1 and TRBJ2-7; D perhaps matches TRBD2 (5 bases). CDR3 size: 13 residues. The germline V and J ends were trimmed by 1 base and 5 bases, with 10 bases remaining between them. CDR1 and CDR2 (germline): SGHRS, YFSETQ. DNA of the CDR3: TGCGCCAGCAGCTTGAGAAGAGGGAACGAGCAGTACTTC. Its translation is CASSLRRGNEQYF.

This chain links TRBV6-5 with TRBJ1-3; D uncertain. This CDR3 is 15 amino acids long. CDR1 and CDR2 (germline): MNHEY, SVGAGI. Trimming cost V 2 bases and J 0 bases, with 8 bases left between them. The CDR3 loop reads CASSYVGSSGNTIYF. CDR3 in DNA: TGTGCCAGCAGTTACGTCGGGTCCTCTGGAAACACCATATATTTT.

The chain uses TRBV7-9 and TRBJ1-1; D uncertain. CDR1 is SEHNR, CDR2 FQNEAQ, per germline (reference sequence). The CDR3 contains 13 residues. Trimming cost V 3 bases and J 5 bases, with 10 bases left between them. CDR3 protein: CASSFELMTEAFF. CDR3 nucleotide sequence: TGTGCCAGCAGCTTTGAGTTGATGACTGAAGCTTTCTTT.

The chain combines TRBV30 with TRBJ1-2; no clear D gene. V was shortened by 2 bases and J by 3 bases, with 7 bases between the two germline ends. The CDR3 runs 12 residues. Germline V gene sequence: CDR1 GTSNPN, CDR2 SVGIG (reference sequence). The CDR3 region has the DNA TGTGCCTGGAGTAGCTCCGACTATGGCTACACCTTC. This sequence encodes CAWSSSDYGYTF.

V usage is TRBV7-2 and J usage is TRBJ2-3; D possibly corresponds to TRBD1 (6 bases). Germline assignment: CDR1 SGHTA and CDR2 FQGNSA. Trimming removed 1 base at V and 5 bases at J, with 22 bases between. The CDR3 is 18 amino acids. The CDR3 loop reads CASSLGGLWDQSRDTQYF. The CDR3 nucleotides are TGTGCCAGCAGCTTAGGGGGGCTGTGGGATCAGAGTAGAGATACGCAGTATTTT.

The chain carries TRBV27 and TRBJ2-3; D remains unclear. There are 16 residues in the CDR3. CDR1 is MNHEY and CDR2 is SMNVEV in the germline V gene (reference sequence). Trimming took 0 bases from V and 6 from J, leaving 16 bases between them. CDR3 coding DNA: TGTGCCAGCAGTTTATCTTCCATTTCATTCGCGGATACGCAGTATTTT. Translated: CASSLSSISFADTQYF.

The count of this clone is one. The sample carries other DNA sequences with the same CDR3. The chain links TRBV19 to TRBJ1-2; D is uncertain. The V and J ends lost 3 bases and 3 bases respectively, with 5 bases between them. Looked up from germline, CDR1 is LNHDA and CDR2 is SQIVND (reference sequence). CDR3 length: 12 amino acids. The CDR3 DNA reads as TGTGCCAGTAGTATCGGGGACTATGGCTACACCTTC. Translated, it gives CASSIGDYGYTF.

The DNA of the CDR3 is TGTGCCAGCAGCTTGAATAAGGGGCTAACCTCTGGAAACACCATATATTTT. It encodes CASSLNKGLTSGNTIYF. The V call is TRBV7-9, the J call TRBJ1-3; D is possibly TRBD1 (5 bases). The ends were cut back, 3 bases at V and 0 bases at J, with 15 bases in the middle. Germline CDR1 is SEHNR and CDR2 is FQNEAQ (reference sequence). CDR3 size: 17 residues.

The J gene is TRBJ1-5, the V gene TRBV27, with D unclear. CDR1 MNHEY and CDR2 SMNVEV come from the germline V gene (reference sequence). This CDR3 spans 17 amino acids. The V end lost 6 bases, the J end lost 5 bases, and 23 bases lay between the germline ends. The CDR3 is CASRSSYGRSSDQPQHF. As DNA, the CDR3 is TGTGCCAGCAGGAGTAGTTACGGGAGGAGTTCAGATCAGCCCCAGCATTTT.

This rearrangement joins TRBV9 to TRBJ2-3, with 8 bases lining up with TRBD2. The CDR3 is 16 amino acids. With 4 bases clipped from V and 2 bases from J, the junction kept 9 bases outside the gene matches. Germline V gene sequence: CDR1 SGDLS, CDR2 YYNGEE. CDR3 nucleotide sequence: TGTGCCAGCAGCCCCCGCAGCGGGGGACTCACAGATACGCAGTATTTT. Its protein product is CASSPRSGGLTDTQYF.

This chain links TRBV11-2 with TRBJ1-1; no firm D call. The CDR3 loop spans 14 amino acids. V lost 5 bases and J lost 5, with 15 bases in between. Germline values: CDR1 SGHAT, CDR2 FQNNGV. CDR3: CASSLARVRTEAFF. CDR3 in DNA: TGTGCCAGCAGCCTAGCCCGGGTGCGGACTGAAGCTTTCTTT.

The chain carries TRBV6-6 and TRBJ2-5, with D unclear. CDR1 MNHNY and CDR2 SVGAGI come from the germline V gene (reference sequence). The CDR3 runs 13 residues. The V end lost 6 bases, the J end lost 5 bases, and 13 bases lay between the germline ends. The DNA for the CDR3 is TGTGCCAGCAGGCATGAGGTGGCGGAGACCCAGTACTTC. Encoded protein: CASRHEVAETQYF.

The chain recombines TRBV28 with TRBJ1-1; possible D gene TRBD1, 5 bases. The ends were cut back, 5 bases at V and 10 bases at J, with 14 bases in the middle. Looked up from germline, CDR1 is MDHEN and CDR2 is SYDVKM. The CDR3 totals 12 residues. Here the CDR3 DNA reads TGTGCCAGCAGTCCAGGTAGGGGTTCAGCTTTCTTT. Amino acid sequence: CASSPGRGSAFF. Combining the CDR3 with reference TRBV28 and TRBJ1-1 gives the whole variable domain DVKVTQSSRYLVKRTGEKVFLECVQDMDHENMFWYRQDPGLGLRLIYFSYDVKMKEKGDIPEGYSVSREKKERFSLILESASTNQTSMYLCASSPGRGSAFFGQGTRLTVV.

J is TRBJ2-7 and V is TRBV28; D is perhaps TRBD1 (6 bases). Germline V gene data show CDR1 as MDHEN and CDR2 as SYDVKM. The ends were cut back, 7 bases at V and 3 bases at J, with 19 bases in the middle. The CDR3 is 15 amino acids. CDR3 nucleotides: TGTGCCAGCAATACCCCTGCGACAGGCTTCTACGAGCAGTACTTC. This gives the protein CASNTPATGFYEQYF.

This sequence joins TRBV4-3 and TRBJ2-7, with 10 bases aligning to TRBD1. V trimming: 4 bases; J trimming: 4 bases; junction bases outside the gene matches: 4. This CDR3 spans 14 amino acids. Per the germline V gene, CDR1 is LGHNA and CDR2 is YSLEER. In DNA, the CDR3 is TGCGCCAGCAGCCCCGGGACAGGGGTTTACGAGCAGTACTTC. Translation gives CASSPGTGVYEQYF.

This chain's CDR3 is CASSPEQGAEGGYTF. The CDR3 nucleotides are TGTGCCAGCTCACCAGAACAGGGGGCGGAAGGAGGCTACACCTTC. The chain employs TRBV18 and TRBJ1-2; 9 bases are shared with TRBD1. From germline, CDR1 is KGHSH and CDR2 LQKENI. This CDR3 comprises 15 residues. The V gene end was trimmed by 2 bases and the J gene end by 8 bases; junction bases not matched to a gene: 9.

The J gene is TRBJ1-4, the V gene TRBV27, with 7 bases aligning to TRBD1. Germline V gives CDR1 MNHEY, CDR2 SMNVEV (reference sequence). V lost 5 bases to trimming and J lost 4 bases; unmatched junction nucleotides: 13. The CDR3 is 17 amino acids. CDR3 coding DNA: TGTGCCAGCAGTGCCGGACAGGCCAGCGCTGTTAATGAAAAACTGTTTTTT. Translating gives CASSAGQASAVNEKLFF.

The chain is built from TRBV28 and TRBJ2-7; the D gene is possibly TRBD2 (5 bases). V lost 3 bases and J lost 5, with 14 bases in between. The CDR3 extends over 14 amino acids. Germline CDR1 and CDR2: MDHEN and SYDVKM. The CDR3 reads CASSFISEVDEQYF. As DNA, the CDR3 is TGTGCCAGCAGTTTCATTTCGGAGGTGGACGAGCAGTACTTC.

V and J are TRBV9 and TRBJ2-1; 8 bases agree with TRBD2. This CDR3 is built from 19 residues. With V trimmed by 4 bases and J by 1 base, 16 bases remained unmatched. Germline CDR1 and CDR2: SGDLS and YYNGEE. CDR3 bases: TGTGCCAGCAGCCCCTCAGGGAGCGGGGGTCGTTGGTCCTACAATGAGCAGTTCTTC. It encodes CASSPSGSGGRWSYNEQFF.

The chain carries TRBV28 and TRBJ1-4, with D perhaps matching TRBD1 (5 bases). The CDR3 loop spans 14 amino acids. Germline values: CDR1 MDHEN, CDR2 SYDVKM. The V and J ends lost 5 bases and 8 bases respectively, with 15 bases between them. CDR3 protein: CASSPTTVPEKLFF. The CDR3 region has the DNA TGTGCCAGCAGTCCCACGACAGTTCCCGAAAAACTGTTTTTT.